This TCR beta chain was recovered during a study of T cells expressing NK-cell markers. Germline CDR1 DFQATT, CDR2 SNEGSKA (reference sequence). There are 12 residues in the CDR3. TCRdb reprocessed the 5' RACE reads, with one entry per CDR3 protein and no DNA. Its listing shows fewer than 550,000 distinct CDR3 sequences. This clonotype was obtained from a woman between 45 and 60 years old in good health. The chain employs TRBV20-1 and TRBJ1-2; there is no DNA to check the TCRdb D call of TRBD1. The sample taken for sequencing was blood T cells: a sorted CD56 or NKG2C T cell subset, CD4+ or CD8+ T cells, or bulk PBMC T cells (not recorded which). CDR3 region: CSARGLGGGYTF.